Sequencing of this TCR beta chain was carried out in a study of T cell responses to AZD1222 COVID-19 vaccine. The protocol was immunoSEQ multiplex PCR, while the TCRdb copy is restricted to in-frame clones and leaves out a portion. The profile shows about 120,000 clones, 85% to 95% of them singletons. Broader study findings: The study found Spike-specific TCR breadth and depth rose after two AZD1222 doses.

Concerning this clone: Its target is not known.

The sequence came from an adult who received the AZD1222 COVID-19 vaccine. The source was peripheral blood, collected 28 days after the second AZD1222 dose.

The CDR3 region is CASGPGGTGELFF. CDR3 sequence (DNA): TGTGCCAGCGGACCCGGGGGCACCGGGGAGCTGTTTTTT. This chain connects TRBV6-5 to TRBJ2-2; possible D gene TRBD2, 6 bases. The CDR3 sequence is 13 residues long. Between the trimmed V and J ends, which lost 8 bases and 4 bases, there was a span of 11 bases. Germline CDR1 MNHEY, CDR2 SVGAGI.